The clone carrying this T cell receptor (beta chain) was seen only once. Its cognate antigen is unknown. These data originate in a study of OX40 agonist ivuxolimab in advanced cancers. Study-wide background: Anti-PD-1, anti-PD-L1 or anti-CTLA-4 therapy given earlier was allowed, and over 35% had some.

Measured with immunoSEQ multiplex PCR; TCRdb has only the in-frame clones, and not every one. The sample contains tens of thousands of clones, about 88% of which appear only once. Study-level points and caveats: There were, on average, more expanded clones in CD8+ T cells than in CD4+.

V shed 5 bases and J shed 6 bases, with 12 bases lying between them. The CDR3 has 13 residues. The germline V gene has CDR1 LNHDA and CDR2 SQIVND (reference sequence). This specimen consisted of CD4+ or CD8+ T cells sorted from blood, obtained in a trial of the OX40 agonist ivuxolimab. The sequence came from an adult with an advanced solid tumor such as melanoma, head and neck, liver or kidney cancer. The chain carries TRBV19 and TRBJ2-3, with no clear D. This CDR3 is CASSPTGVDTQYF. CDR3 in DNA: TGTGCCAGTAGTCCCACTGGAGTGGATACGCAGTATTTT.